A selection of T cell receptor beta chains follows, all from one sample in a study of blood T cell repertoires in COVID-19. Assay: immunoSEQ multiplex PCR; the TCRdb copy retains only in-frame clones and omits some. The data show 180,000 or so clones, about 80% seen once. Source material: peripheral blood. Receptors originate from a human donor with acute or convalescent COVID-19. The donor label of this sample is uncertain. Each CDR3 is given with its conserved first and last residue. The order of the fields is J gene, D gene, clone size, V gene, CDR3 DNA, CDR3 protein. The D gene is left open where the match is weak. Some rows mark clone size as missing; the rest say once, few, many or name a class of expanded clone.

j_gene: TRBJ2-3; d_gene: TRBD2; abundance: NA; v_gene: TRBV2; CDR3nt: TGTGCCAGCAGGCTCGGACTAGACACAGATACGCAGTATTTT; CDR3aa: CASRLGLDTDTQYF
j_gene: TRBJ1-6; d_gene: NA; abundance: once; v_gene: TRBV19; CDR3nt: TGTGCCAGTAAAACAGGCGGGGAAAATTATAATTCACCCCTCCACTTT; CDR3aa: CASKTGGENYNSPLHF
j_gene: TRBJ1-1; d_gene: NA; abundance: NA; v_gene: TRBV4-1; CDR3nt: TGCGCCAGCAGCCAAGAAGAAGGGGGTGAAGCTTTCTTT; CDR3aa: CASSQEEGGEAFF
j_gene: TRBJ1-2; d_gene: TRBD1; abundance: few; v_gene: TRBV5-1; CDR3nt: TGCGCCAGCAGCTGGGACAGGGGGCAGGCAGGTGGCTACACCTTC; CDR3aa: CASSWDRGQAGGYTF
j_gene: TRBJ2-3; d_gene: TRBD2; abundance: NA; v_gene: TRBV28; CDR3nt: TGTGCCAGCAGTTTGACTAGCAGCACAGATACGCAGTATTTT; CDR3aa: CASSLTSSTDTQYF
j_gene: TRBJ2-1; d_gene: NA; abundance: NA; v_gene: TRBV7-3; CDR3nt: TGTGCCAGCAGCTTAATTCCCCGGGGGGCCTCCTACAATGAGCAGTTCTTC; CDR3aa: CASSLIPRGASYNEQFF
j_gene: TRBJ1-2; d_gene: TRBD1; abundance: NA; v_gene: TRBV19; CDR3nt: TGTGCCAGTAACTCAGGGGGCTATGGCTACACCTTC; CDR3aa: CASNSGGYGYTF
j_gene: TRBJ2-3; d_gene: TRBD2; abundance: NA; v_gene: TRBV15; CDR3nt: TGTGCCACCAGCCCGACTAGCGGGAGGCCAGATACGCAGTATTTT; CDR3aa: CATSPTSGRPDTQYF
j_gene: TRBJ1-5; d_gene: NA; abundance: once; v_gene: TRBV27; CDR3nt: TGTGCCAGCAGTCCAACTAGAATCAATCAGCCCCAGCATTTT; CDR3aa: CASSPTRINQPQHF
j_gene: TRBJ1-6; d_gene: TRBD1; abundance: NA; v_gene: TRBV7-6; CDR3nt: TGTGCCAGCAGCATGAGGACAGGCGGGTATTCACCCCTCCACTTT; CDR3aa: CASSMRTGGYSPLHF
j_gene: TRBJ1-1; d_gene: NA; abundance: NA; v_gene: TRBV30; CDR3nt: TGTGCCTGGAGGCATCTTGTCCCACGGGGAAACACTGAAGCTTTCTTT; CDR3aa: CAWRHLVPRGNTEAFF
j_gene: TRBJ2-1; d_gene: TRBD2; abundance: NA; v_gene: TRBV6-1; CDR3nt: TGTGCCAGCAGTGAGGGACTAGCGAAAGAGCAGTTCTTC; CDR3aa: CASSEGLAKEQFF
j_gene: TRBJ1-1; d_gene: NA; abundance: NA; v_gene: TRBV12-3/TRBV12-4; CDR3nt: TGTGCCAGCAGTCCCGAGATCGCTGAAGCTTTCTTT; CDR3aa: CASSPEIAEAFF
j_gene: TRBJ2-3; d_gene: NA; abundance: NA; v_gene: TRBV10-2; CDR3nt: TGCGCCAGCAGGCTGGGGGGGCGATTCGCAGATACGCAGTATTTT; CDR3aa: CASRLGGRFADTQYF
j_gene: TRBJ2-7; d_gene: NA; abundance: NA; v_gene: TRBV5-5; CDR3nt: TGTGCCAGCAGCCCCCCGGGGTACGAGCAGTACTTC; CDR3aa: CASSPPGYEQYF
j_gene: TRBJ2-7; d_gene: NA; abundance: NA; v_gene: TRBV11-2; CDR3nt: TGTGCCAGCCGGGGTGGGGGGTCGGAGCAGTACTTC; CDR3aa: CASRGGGSEQYF
j_gene: TRBJ2-5; d_gene: TRBD2; abundance: NA; v_gene: TRBV29-1; CDR3nt: TGCAGCGCCGCTACTAGCGGGAATTTGAAGACCCAGTACTTC; CDR3aa: CSAATSGNLKTQYF
j_gene: TRBJ1-1; d_gene: TRBD1; abundance: NA; v_gene: TRBV27; CDR3nt: TGTGCCAGCAGTTTAGGACAGGGTAACACTGAAGCTTTCTTT; CDR3aa: CASSLGQGNTEAFF
j_gene: TRBJ1-6; d_gene: NA; abundance: once; v_gene: TRBV12-3/TRBV12-4; CDR3nt: TGTGCCAGCAGGGCTCAATTAGGGGCCCTCCACTTT; CDR3aa: CASRAQLGALHF
j_gene: TRBJ2-7; d_gene: TRBD1; abundance: NA; v_gene: TRBV6-5; CDR3nt: TGTGCCAGCTTACCGGGACAGGGGGCTATCGAGCAGTACTTC; CDR3aa: CASLPGQGAIEQYF
j_gene: TRBJ2-1; d_gene: NA; abundance: NA; v_gene: TRBV7-3; CDR3nt: TGTGCCAGCAGCTTAATCGATAGCTCCTACAATGAGCAGTTCTTC; CDR3aa: CASSLIDSSYNEQFF
j_gene: TRBJ1-1; d_gene: NA; abundance: NA; v_gene: TRBV6-5; CDR3nt: TGTGCCAGCAGTTACGCCCGGAGGGGAGACACTGAAGCTTTCTTT; CDR3aa: CASSYARRGDTEAFF
j_gene: TRBJ1-1; d_gene: NA; abundance: NA; v_gene: TRBV5-1; CDR3nt: TGCGCCAGCAGGTCGACAGAGAAGATGAACACTGAAGCTTTCTTT; CDR3aa: CASRSTEKMNTEAFF
j_gene: TRBJ1-2; d_gene: NA; abundance: NA; v_gene: TRBV29-1; CDR3nt: TGCAGCGTGGGGGGGGGCTCGAACTATGGCTACACCTTC; CDR3aa: CSVGGGSNYGYTF
j_gene: TRBJ1-6; d_gene: TRBD1; abundance: NA; v_gene: TRBV11-2; CDR3nt: TGTGCCAGCAGGTCACAGGGGAGAGGGGGGTCACCCCTCCACTTT; CDR3aa: CASRSQGRGGSPLHF
j_gene: TRBJ1-2; d_gene: NA; abundance: once; v_gene: TRBV5-6; CDR3nt: TGTGCCAGCAGCGGGCTCAGGGCGACGCAGAGCTACACCTTC; CDR3aa: CASSGLRATQSYTF
j_gene: TRBJ1-1; d_gene: NA; abundance: NA; v_gene: TRBV2; CDR3nt: TGTGCCAGCACAGGGGACGCCTCCAACACTGAAGCTTTCTTT; CDR3aa: CASTGDASNTEAFF
j_gene: TRBJ2-3; d_gene: NA; abundance: NA; v_gene: TRBV9; CDR3nt: TGTGCCAGCAGCGCGCTATTAGATACGCAGTATTTT; CDR3aa: CASSALLDTQYF
j_gene: TRBJ1-6; d_gene: NA; abundance: NA; v_gene: TRBV6-4; CDR3nt: TGTGCCAGCAGTCCCCCCCGCAGGGGATCCTATAATTCACCCCTCCACTTT; CDR3aa: CASSPPRRGSYNSPLHF
j_gene: TRBJ1-5; d_gene: NA; abundance: once; v_gene: TRBV2; CDR3nt: TGTGCCAGCAGTGAAAGGGGGGGCGAGGGCAATCAGCCCCAGCATTTT; CDR3aa: CASSERGGEGNQPQHF
j_gene: TRBJ2-1; d_gene: NA; abundance: NA; v_gene: TRBV29-1; CDR3nt: TGCAGCGTTGGGCGAACAGGGTCCTACAATGAGCAGTTCTTC; CDR3aa: CSVGRTGSYNEQFF
j_gene: TRBJ2-1; d_gene: NA; abundance: NA; v_gene: TRBV30; CDR3nt: TGTGCCTGGAGTGTACGTGAACAGGTCTTAGGGTCGCGGAATGAGCAGTTCTTC; CDR3aa: CAWSVREQVLGSRNEQFF
j_gene: TRBJ2-4; d_gene: TRBD2; abundance: NA; v_gene: TRBV3-1/TRBV3-2; CDR3nt: TGTGCCAGCAGCCCCGGGACTAGCGGGAGGTTAGGCAAAAACATTCAGTACTTC; CDR3aa: CASSPGTSGRLGKNIQYF
j_gene: TRBJ2-2; d_gene: TRBD2; abundance: NA; v_gene: TRBV6-5; CDR3nt: TGTGCCGCGGGGGGGCCGACCGGGGAGCTGTTTTTT; CDR3aa: CAAGGPTGELFF
j_gene: TRBJ1-2; d_gene: NA; abundance: once; v_gene: TRBV3-1/TRBV3-2; CDR3nt: TGTGCCAGCAGCCACGGAGCAGGGGAAGACTATGGCTACACCTTC; CDR3aa: CASSHGAGEDYGYTF
j_gene: TRBJ2-2; d_gene: TRBD2; abundance: few; v_gene: TRBV3-1/TRBV3-2; CDR3nt: TGTGCCAGCAGCCAACAGGGACTAGCGGGGGGGCGTGGCACCGGGGAGCTGTTTTTT; CDR3aa: CASSQQGLAGGRGTGELFF
j_gene: TRBJ1-5; d_gene: NA; abundance: NA; v_gene: TRBV19; CDR3nt: TGTGCCAGTAGTATTCGGGAAAGTCAGCCCCAGCATTTT; CDR3aa: CASSIRESQPQHF
j_gene: TRBJ1-2; d_gene: TRBD1; abundance: NA; v_gene: TRBV5-1; CDR3nt: TGCGCCAGCAGCCCTAGACAGGGAGGCTATGGCTACACCTTC; CDR3aa: CASSPRQGGYGYTF
j_gene: TRBJ1-2; d_gene: TRBD1; abundance: NA; v_gene: TRBV5-1; CDR3nt: TGCGCCAGCAGCGTGGGACAGGGTCCTAGCGGCTACACCTTC; CDR3aa: CASSVGQGPSGYTF